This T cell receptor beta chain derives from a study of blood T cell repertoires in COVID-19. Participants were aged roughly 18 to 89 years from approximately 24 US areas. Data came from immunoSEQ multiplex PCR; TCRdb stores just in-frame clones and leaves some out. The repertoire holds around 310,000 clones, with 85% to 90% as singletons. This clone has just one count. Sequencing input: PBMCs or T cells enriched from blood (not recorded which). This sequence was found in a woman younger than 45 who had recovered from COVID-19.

This chain's CDR3 is CASRNTGSSYGYTF. The CDR3 DNA reads as TGTGCCAGCAGGAATACAGGGAGCTCCTATGGCTACACCTTC. V usage is TRBV2 and J usage is TRBJ1-2; possible D gene TRBD1, 6 bases. The germline V gene encodes CDR1 SNHLY and CDR2 FYNNEI. V gave up 6 bases and J gave up 4 bases, with 15 bases separating them. This CDR3 comprises 14 residues.